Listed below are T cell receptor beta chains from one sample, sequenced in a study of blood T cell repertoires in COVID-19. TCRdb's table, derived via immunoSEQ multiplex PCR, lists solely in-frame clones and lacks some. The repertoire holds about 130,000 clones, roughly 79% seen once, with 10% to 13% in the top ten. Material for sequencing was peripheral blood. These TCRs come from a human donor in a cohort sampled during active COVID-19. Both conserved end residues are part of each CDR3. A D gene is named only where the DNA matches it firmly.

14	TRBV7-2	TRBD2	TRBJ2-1	CASSFWLAGNEQFF
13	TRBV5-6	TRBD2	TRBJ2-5	CATSRAGVETQYF
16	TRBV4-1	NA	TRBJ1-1	CASSQVGQGPNTEAFF
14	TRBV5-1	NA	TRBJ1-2	CASSLERDTYGYTF
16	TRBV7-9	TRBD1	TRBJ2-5	CASSSEGTALKETQYF
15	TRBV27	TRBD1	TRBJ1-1	CASSYRQGGYTEAFF
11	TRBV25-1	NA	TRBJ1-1	CASRQNTEAFF
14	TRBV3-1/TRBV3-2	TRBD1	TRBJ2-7	CASSQDRGQGEQYF
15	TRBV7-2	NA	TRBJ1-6	CASSSDRIYNSPLHF
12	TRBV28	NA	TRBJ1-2	CASNPRGYGYTF
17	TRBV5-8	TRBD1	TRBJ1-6	CASSLIFGTEENSPLHF
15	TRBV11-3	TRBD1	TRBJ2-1	CASSPEGTGDNEQFF
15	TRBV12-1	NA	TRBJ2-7	CASSFADRGTYEQYF